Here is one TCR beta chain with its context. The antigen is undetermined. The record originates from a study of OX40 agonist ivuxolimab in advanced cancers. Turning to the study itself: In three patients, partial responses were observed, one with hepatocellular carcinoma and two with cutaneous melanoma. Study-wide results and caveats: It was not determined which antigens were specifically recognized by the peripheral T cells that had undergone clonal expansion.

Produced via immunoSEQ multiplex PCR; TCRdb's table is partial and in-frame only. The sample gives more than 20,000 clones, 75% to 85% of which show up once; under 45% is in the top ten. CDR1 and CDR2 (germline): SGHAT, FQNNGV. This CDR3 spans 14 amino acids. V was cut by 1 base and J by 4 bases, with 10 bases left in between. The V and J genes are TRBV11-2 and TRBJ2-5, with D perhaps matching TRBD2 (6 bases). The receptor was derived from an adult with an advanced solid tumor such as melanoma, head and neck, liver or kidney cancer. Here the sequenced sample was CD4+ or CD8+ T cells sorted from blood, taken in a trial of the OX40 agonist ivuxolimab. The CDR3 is CASSLGGLRETQYF. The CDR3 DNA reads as TGTGCCAGCAGCTTAGGGGGACTGCGAGAGACCCAGTACTTC. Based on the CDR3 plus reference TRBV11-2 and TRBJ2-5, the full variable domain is EAGVAQSPRYKIIEKRQSVAFWCNPISGHATLYWYQQILGQGPKLLIQFQNNGVVDDSQLPKDRFSAERLKGVDSTLKIQPAKLEDSAVYLCASSLGGLRETQYFGPGTRLLVL.